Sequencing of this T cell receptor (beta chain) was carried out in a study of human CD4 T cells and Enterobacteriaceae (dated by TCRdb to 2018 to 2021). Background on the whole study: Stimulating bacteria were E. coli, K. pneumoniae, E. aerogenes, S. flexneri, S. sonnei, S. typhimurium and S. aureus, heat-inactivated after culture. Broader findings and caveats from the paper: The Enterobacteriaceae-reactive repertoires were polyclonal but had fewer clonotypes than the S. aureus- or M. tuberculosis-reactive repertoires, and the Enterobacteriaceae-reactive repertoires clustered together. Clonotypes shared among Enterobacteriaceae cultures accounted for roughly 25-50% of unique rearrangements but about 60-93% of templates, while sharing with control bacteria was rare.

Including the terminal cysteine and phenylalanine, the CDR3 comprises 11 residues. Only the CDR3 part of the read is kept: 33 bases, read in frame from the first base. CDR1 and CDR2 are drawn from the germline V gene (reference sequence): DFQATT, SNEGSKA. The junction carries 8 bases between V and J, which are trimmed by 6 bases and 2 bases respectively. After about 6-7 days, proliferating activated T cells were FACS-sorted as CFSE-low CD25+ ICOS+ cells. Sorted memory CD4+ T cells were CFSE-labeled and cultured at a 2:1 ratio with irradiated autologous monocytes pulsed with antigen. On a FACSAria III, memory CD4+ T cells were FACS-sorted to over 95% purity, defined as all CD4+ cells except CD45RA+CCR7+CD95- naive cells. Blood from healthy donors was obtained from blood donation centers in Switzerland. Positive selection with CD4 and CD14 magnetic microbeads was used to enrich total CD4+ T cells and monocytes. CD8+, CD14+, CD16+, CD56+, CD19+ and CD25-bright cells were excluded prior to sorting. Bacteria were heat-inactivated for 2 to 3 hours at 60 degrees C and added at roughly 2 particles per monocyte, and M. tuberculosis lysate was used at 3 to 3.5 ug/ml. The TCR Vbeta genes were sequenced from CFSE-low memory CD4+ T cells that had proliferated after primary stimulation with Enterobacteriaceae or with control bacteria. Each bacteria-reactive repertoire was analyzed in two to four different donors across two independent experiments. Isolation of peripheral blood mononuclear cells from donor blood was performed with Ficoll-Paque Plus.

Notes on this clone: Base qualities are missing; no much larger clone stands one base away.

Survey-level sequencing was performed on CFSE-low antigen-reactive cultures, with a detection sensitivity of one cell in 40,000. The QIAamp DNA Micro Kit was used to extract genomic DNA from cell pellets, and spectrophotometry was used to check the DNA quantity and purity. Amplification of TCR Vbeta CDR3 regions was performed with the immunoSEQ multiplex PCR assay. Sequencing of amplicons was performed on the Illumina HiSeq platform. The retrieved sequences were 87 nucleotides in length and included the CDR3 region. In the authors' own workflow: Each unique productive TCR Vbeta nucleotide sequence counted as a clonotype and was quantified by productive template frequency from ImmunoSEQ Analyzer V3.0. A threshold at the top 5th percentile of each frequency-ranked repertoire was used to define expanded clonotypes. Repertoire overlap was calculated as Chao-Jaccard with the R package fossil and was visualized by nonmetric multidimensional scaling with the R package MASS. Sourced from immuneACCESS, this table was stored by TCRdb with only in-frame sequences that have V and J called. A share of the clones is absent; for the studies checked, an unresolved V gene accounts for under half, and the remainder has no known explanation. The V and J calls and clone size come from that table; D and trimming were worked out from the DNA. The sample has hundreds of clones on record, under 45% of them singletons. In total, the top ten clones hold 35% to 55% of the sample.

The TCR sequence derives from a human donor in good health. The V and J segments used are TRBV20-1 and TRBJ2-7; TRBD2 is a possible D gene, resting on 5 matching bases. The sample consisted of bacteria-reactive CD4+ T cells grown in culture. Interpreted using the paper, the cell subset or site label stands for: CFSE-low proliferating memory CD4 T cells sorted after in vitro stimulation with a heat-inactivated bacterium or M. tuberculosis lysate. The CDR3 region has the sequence CSAPGTYEQYF. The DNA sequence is TGCAGTGCCCCCGGGACCTACGAGCAGTACTTC.